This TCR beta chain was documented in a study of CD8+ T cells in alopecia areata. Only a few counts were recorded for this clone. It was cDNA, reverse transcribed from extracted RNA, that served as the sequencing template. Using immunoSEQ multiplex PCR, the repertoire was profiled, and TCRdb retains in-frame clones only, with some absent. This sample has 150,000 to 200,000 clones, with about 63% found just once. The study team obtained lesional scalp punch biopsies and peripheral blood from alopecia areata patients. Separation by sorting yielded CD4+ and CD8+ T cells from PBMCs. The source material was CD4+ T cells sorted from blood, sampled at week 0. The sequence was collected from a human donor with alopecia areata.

This CDR3 reads CASSPGGSGNQPQHF. The CDR3 coding sequence is TGTGCCAGCAGCCCGGGGGGGTCCGGCAATCAGCCCCAGCATTTT. The chain carries TRBV14 and TRBJ1-5, with D possibly TRBD1 on 5 matching bases. This CDR3 comprises 15 residues. Trimming cost V 4 bases and J 2 bases, with 12 bases left between them. Germline CDR1 reads SGHDN; CDR2 reads FVKESK.